The source of this TCR beta chain is a study of post-analysis software for immune sequencing data. Study-wide context: Recorded subtypes: relapsing-remitting, secondary progressive, progressive-relapsing; some patients unannotated.

Every TCR beta cDNA library bore unique molecular identifiers. T cells numbering about 0.9 to 10 million yielded cDNA molecules that totaled roughly 500,000. One entry per CDR3 protein results from TCRdb running MiXCR on the PCR reads. The sample lists about 820,000 distinct CDR3 sequences, roughly 50% occurring once. Findings of the study overall: By F measure, strong co-clustering occurred among samples prepared in the same batch. Normalized Chao1 diversity was significantly lower in multiple sclerosis patients than in controls. Five TRBV segments, including TRBV5-6, TRBV5-1 and TRBV20-1, were more frequent in patients than controls.

In its sample, this clonotype was seen a few times. Its antigen is unidentified. Germline trimming cut 3 bases from V and 5 bases from J; bases unmatched to any gene: 2. The germline V gene encodes CDR1 SGDLS and CDR2 YYNGEE. The CDR3 has 13 amino acids. This rearrangement joins TRBV9 to TRBJ2-7; 10 nucleotides match TRBD1. The specimen was blood. The clonotype was recovered from a girl aged 5-17 years with multiple sclerosis. DNA for the CDR3: TGTGCCAGCAGCGGCGGGACAGGGGACGAGCAGTACTTC. Amino acid sequence: CASSGGTGDEQYF.